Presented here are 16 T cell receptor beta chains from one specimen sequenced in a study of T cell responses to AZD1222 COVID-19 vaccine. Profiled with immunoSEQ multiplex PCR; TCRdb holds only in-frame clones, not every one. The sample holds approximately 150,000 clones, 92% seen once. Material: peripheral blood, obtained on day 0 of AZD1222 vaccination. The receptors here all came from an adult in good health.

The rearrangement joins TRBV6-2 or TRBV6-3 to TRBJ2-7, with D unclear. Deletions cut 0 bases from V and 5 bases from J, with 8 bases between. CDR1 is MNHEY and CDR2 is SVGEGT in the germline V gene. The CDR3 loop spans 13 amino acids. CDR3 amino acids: CASSYSSQNEQYF. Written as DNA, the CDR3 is TGTGCCAGCAGTTACTCGTCCCAGAACGAGCAGTACTTC.

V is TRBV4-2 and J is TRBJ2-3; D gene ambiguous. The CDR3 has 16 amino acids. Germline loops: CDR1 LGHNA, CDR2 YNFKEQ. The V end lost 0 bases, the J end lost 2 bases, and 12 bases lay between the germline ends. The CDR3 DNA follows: TGTGCCAGCAGCCAAGATCTGACTGGGAACACAGATACGCAGTATTTT. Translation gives CASSQDLTGNTDTQYF.

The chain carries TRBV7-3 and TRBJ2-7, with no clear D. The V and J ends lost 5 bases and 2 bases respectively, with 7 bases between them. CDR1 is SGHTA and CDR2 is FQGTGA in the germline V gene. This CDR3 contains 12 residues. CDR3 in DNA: TGTGCCAGCAGCGACAACCCCTACGAGCAGTACTTC. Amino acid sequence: CASSDNPYEQYF.

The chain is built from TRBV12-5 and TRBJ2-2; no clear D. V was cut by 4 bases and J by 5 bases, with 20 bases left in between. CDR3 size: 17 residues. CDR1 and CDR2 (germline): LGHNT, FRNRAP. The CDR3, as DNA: TGTGCTAGTGGTTCCATTTCCCCATGGGATCAGACCGGGGAGCTGTTTTTT. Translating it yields CASGSISPWDQTGELFF.

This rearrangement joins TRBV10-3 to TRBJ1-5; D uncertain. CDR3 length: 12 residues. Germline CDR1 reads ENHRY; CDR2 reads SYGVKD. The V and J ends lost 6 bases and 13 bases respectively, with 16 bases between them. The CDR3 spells CAISDPSSAQHF. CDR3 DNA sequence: TGTGCCATCAGCGATCCATCCTCGGCTCAGCATTTT.

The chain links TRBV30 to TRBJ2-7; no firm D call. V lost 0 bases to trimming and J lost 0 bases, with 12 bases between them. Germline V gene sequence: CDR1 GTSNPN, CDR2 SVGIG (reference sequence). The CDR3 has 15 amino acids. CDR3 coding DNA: TGTGCCTGGAGTGTCGGACCCCAAAGCTCCTACGAGCAGTACTTC. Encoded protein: CAWSVGPQSSYEQYF.

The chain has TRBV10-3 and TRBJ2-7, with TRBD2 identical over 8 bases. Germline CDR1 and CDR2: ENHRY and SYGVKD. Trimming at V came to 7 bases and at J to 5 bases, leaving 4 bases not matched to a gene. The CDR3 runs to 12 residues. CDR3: CAIMSGSNEQYF. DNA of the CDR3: TGTGCCATCATGAGCGGGAGTAACGAGCAGTACTTC.

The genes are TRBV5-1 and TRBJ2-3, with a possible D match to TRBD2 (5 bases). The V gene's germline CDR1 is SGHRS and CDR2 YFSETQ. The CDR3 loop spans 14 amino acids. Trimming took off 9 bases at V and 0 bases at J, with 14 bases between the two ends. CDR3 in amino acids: CATRSGLSTDTQYF. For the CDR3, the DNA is TGCGCCACCAGGTCCGGACTGAGCACAGATACGCAGTATTTT.

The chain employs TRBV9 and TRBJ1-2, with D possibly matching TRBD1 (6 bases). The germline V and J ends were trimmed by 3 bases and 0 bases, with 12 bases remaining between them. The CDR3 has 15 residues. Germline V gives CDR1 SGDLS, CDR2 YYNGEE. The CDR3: CASSEGVLANYGYTF. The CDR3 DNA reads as TGTGCCAGCAGCGAGGGGGTCCTAGCTAACTATGGCTACACCTTC.

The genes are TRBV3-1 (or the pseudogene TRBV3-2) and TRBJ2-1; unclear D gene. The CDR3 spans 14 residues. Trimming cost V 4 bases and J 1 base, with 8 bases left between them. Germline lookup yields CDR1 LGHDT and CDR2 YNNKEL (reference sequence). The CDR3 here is CASSPRMSYNEQFF. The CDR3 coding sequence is TGTGCCAGCAGCCCCCGGATGTCCTACAATGAGCAGTTCTTC.

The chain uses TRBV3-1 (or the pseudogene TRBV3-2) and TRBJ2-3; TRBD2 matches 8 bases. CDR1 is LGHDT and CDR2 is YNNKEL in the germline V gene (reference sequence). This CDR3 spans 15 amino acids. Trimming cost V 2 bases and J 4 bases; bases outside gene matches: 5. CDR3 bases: TGTGCCAGCAGCCAAAATCGGGGGGGGGCAGATACGCAGTATTTT. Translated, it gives CASSQNRGGADTQYF.

The CDR3: CASSSGAAGSGANVLTF. Written as DNA, the CDR3 is TGTGCCAGCAGTTCGGGGGCGGCCGGCTCTGGGGCCAACGTCCTGACTTTC. This chain uses TRBV28 with TRBJ2-6; either TRBD1 or TRBD2 may supply D (6 bases each). The CDR3 is made up of 17 amino acids. V was pared by 4 bases and J by 0 bases, with 13 bases between. The V gene's germline CDR1 is MDHEN and CDR2 SYDVKM.

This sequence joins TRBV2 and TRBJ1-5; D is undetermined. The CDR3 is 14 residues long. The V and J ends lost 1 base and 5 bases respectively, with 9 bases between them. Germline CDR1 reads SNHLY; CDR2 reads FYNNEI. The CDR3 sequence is CASSEGGFDQPQHF. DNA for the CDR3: TGTGCCAGCAGTGAAGGAGGGTTCGATCAGCCCCAGCATTTT.

CDR3 region: CASRGGHNSGNTIYF. The CDR3 region has the DNA TGTGCCAGCCGCGGGGGTCACAACTCTGGAAACACCATATATTTT. This chain uses TRBV6-5 with TRBJ1-3; D possibly corresponds to TRBD1 (5 bases). The V gene lost 8 bases and the J gene lost 0 bases, with 14 bases spanning the gap. CDR1 and CDR2 from the germline V gene are MNHEY and SVGAGI. CDR3 length equals 15 residues.

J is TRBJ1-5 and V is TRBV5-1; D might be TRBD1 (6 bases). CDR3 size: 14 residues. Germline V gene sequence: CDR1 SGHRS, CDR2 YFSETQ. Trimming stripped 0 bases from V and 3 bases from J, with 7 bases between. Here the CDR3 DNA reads TGCGCCAGCAGCTTGGGACAGGACAATCAGCCCCAGCATTTT. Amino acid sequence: CASSLGQDNQPQHF.

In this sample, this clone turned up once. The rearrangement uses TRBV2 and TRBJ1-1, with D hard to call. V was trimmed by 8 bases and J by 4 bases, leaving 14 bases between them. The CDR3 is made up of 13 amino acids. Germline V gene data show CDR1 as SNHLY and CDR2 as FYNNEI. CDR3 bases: TGTGCCAGCGAAGGGCCGGGGTCCACTGAAGCTTTCTTT. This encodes CASEGPGSTEAFF.